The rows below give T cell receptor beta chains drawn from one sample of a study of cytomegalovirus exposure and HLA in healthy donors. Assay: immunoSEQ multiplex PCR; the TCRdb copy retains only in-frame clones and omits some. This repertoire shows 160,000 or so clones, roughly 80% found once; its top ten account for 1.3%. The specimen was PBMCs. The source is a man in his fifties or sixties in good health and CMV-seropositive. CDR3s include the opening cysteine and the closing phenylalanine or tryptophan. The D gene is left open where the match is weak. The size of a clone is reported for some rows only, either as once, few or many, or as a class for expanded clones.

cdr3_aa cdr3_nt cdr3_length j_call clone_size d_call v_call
CASSPRLAEETQYF TGTGCCAGCAGCCCCAGACTAGCGGAAGAGACCCAGTACTTC 14 TRBJ2-5 . TRBD2 TRBV7-2
CASSRLAAMNTGELFF TGTGCCAGCAGCCGTCTAGCGGCAATGAACACCGGGGAGCTGTTTTTT 16 TRBJ2-2 . TRBD2 TRBV7-2
CASSPGQGNEKLFF TGCGCCAGCAGCCCGGGACAGGGAAATGAAAAACTGTTTTTT 14 TRBJ1-4 . TRBD1 TRBV5-1
CASSLQGTDTQYF TGTGCCAGCTCTCTTCAGGGGACAGATACGCAGTATTTT 13 TRBJ2-3 . . TRBV6-5
CASSPSVAGVDTQYF TGTGCCAGCTCACCATCGGTAGCGGGGGTGGATACGCAGTATTTT 15 TRBJ2-3 . TRBD2 TRBV18
CSVVVHRDHYGYTF TGCAGCGTTGTGGTCCACCGAGATCACTATGGCTACACCTTC 14 TRBJ1-2 . . TRBV29-1
CACLRTVSGNTIYF TGTGCCTGTCTTCGGACAGTCTCTGGAAACACCATATATTTT 14 TRBJ1-3 . . TRBV30
CASSSLSGNYYNEQFF TGTGCCAGCAGTTCCCTTAGCGGGAACTATTACAATGAGCAGTTCTTC 16 TRBJ2-1 . TRBD2 TRBV27
CATSRGLAGSTDTQYF TGTGCCACCAGCAGGGGACTAGCGGGAAGCACAGATACGCAGTATTTT 16 TRBJ2-3 . TRBD2 TRBV15
CASIRGSNTGELFF TGTGCCAGCATCAGGGGGTCGAACACCGGGGAGCTGTTTTTT 14 TRBJ2-2 . TRBD1 TRBV7-9
CASSSSTSSDTQYF TGCGCCAGCAGCTCTTCGACTAGCTCCGATACGCAGTATTTT 14 TRBJ2-3 . TRBD2 TRBV5-1
CASSFGAGGNQPQHF TGTGCCAGCAGTTTCGGGGCAGGGGGCAATCAGCCCCAGCATTTT 15 TRBJ1-5 . . TRBV28
CASSDHGTSGIDTQYF TGTGCCAGCAGTGACCATGGGACTAGCGGGATAGATACGCAGTATTTT 16 TRBJ2-3 . TRBD2 TRBV6-4
CASSVGQNYGYTF TGTGCCAGCAGCGTCGGACAGAACTATGGCTACACCTTC 13 TRBJ1-2 . . TRBV7-2
CASSPRGQGATEAFF TGTGCCAGCAGTCCCCGCGGACAGGGTGCCACTGAAGCTTTCTTT 15 TRBJ1-1 . TRBD1 TRBV6-5
CASSQRLTGRSTGELFF TGCGCCAGCAGCCAAAGGCTAACGGGTAGGAGCACCGGGGAGCTGTTTTTT 17 TRBJ2-2 . . TRBV4-3
CASSPPGGELFF TGTGCCAGCTCACCACCCGGCGGGGAGCTGTTTTTT 12 TRBJ2-2 . . TRBV18
CASSGVFPHEQYF TGTGCCAGTTCCGGGGTCTTCCCCCACGAGCAGTACTTC 13 TRBJ2-7 . . TRBV2
CASSSFGGVYNEQFF TGTGCCAGCAGCTCCTTCGGGGGGGTATACAATGAGCAGTTCTTC 15 TRBJ2-1 . TRBD2 TRBV7-3
CASSQRGPAGVFSDTQYF TGTGCCAGCAGCCAGAGGGGCCCAGCGGGAGTTTTTTCAGATACGCAGTATTTT 18 TRBJ2-3 . TRBD2 TRBV7-2
CASTHLGGGETQYF TGTGCCAGCACCCACCTGGGAGGGGGAGAGACCCAGTACTTC 14 TRBJ2-5 . . TRBV27
CASGRQGIDTQYF TGTGCCAGCGGTAGACAGGGGATAGATACGCAGTATTTT 13 TRBJ2-3 once TRBD1 TRBV6-1
CASSLQARYGYTF TGTGCCAGCAGCTTACAGGCCCGCTATGGCTACACCTTC 13 TRBJ1-2 . . TRBV7-9
CASSLTSGGLNEQFF TGTGCCAGCAGCTTGACTAGCGGGGGGCTTAATGAGCAGTTCTTC 15 TRBJ2-1 . TRBD2 TRBV11-1
CASIYSGGWSNQPQHF TGTGCCAGCATCTACTCAGGGGGCTGGAGCAATCAGCCCCAGCATTTT 16 TRBJ1-5 . TRBD1 TRBV28
CSVALAGAGSYEQYF TGCAGCGTTGCGCTAGCGGGGGCCGGCTCCTACGAGCAGTACTTC 15 TRBJ2-7 . TRBD2 TRBV29-1
CASSPLPGQGNIQYF TGTGCCAGCAGTCCCCTCCCGGGACAAGGAAACATTCAGTACTTC 15 TRBJ2-4 . . TRBV6-1
CASSPGPRYEQYF TGTGCCAGCTCCCCGGGTCCTCGCTACGAGCAGTACTTC 13 TRBJ2-7 few . TRBV18
CASSSFIAANYGYTF TGTGCCAGCAGCTCCTTCATAGCAGCTAACTATGGCTACACCTTC 15 TRBJ1-2 . . TRBV5-4
CASSRAAIGTNEKLFF TGCGCCAGCAGCCGAGCGGCTATAGGAACTAATGAAAAACTGTTTTTT 16 TRBJ1-4 . . TRBV5-1
CASSLLTVTSTDTQYF TGTGCCAGCAGCCTTCTGACAGTTACCAGCACAGATACGCAGTATTTT 16 TRBJ2-3 few . TRBV7-9
CASTQGGEAFF TGTGCCAGCACTCAGGGAGGTGAAGCTTTCTTT 11 TRBJ1-1 . . TRBV2
CASWRGLPNEKLFF TGTGCCAGCTGGCGGGGTCTACCTAATGAAAAACTGTTTTTT 14 TRBJ1-4 . . TRBV11-2
CASRGTGPNTEAFF TGTGCCAGCAGGGGGACAGGGCCTAACACTGAAGCTTTCTTT 14 TRBJ1-1 . TRBD1 TRBV28
CASSQGAGGAYEQYF TGTGCCAGCAGCCAGGGAGCGGGAGGGGCCTACGAGCAGTACTTC 15 TRBJ2-7 . TRBD2 TRBV11-2
CASSLNSQGTEAFF TGTGCCAGCAGCTTAAATTCGCAGGGGACTGAAGCTTTCTTT 14 TRBJ1-1 once . TRBV7-9
CASSVGLPLNEKLFF TGTGCCAGCAGCGTGGGGCTCCCGCTTAATGAAAAACTGTTTTTT 15 TRBJ1-4 . . TRBV7-3
CASSPTGGSGGIDTQYF TGCGCCAGCAGCCCTACGGGAGGTAGCGGGGGGATAGATACGCAGTATTTT 17 TRBJ2-3 . TRBD2 TRBV5-1
CSVEGTDGANVLTF TGCAGCGTTGAGGGGACAGACGGGGCCAACGTCCTGACTTTC 14 TRBJ2-6 . TRBD1 TRBV29-1
CASSLTGVSDSPLHF TGCGCCAGCAGCCTTACAGGGGTTTCTGATTCACCCCTCCACTTT 15 TRBJ1-6 . TRBD1 TRBV5-1
CASSPGGNEQFF TGTGCCAGCTCACCAGGGGGGAATGAGCAGTTCTTC 12 TRBJ2-1 . . TRBV18
CASSQLAGYTDTQYF TGTGCCAGCAGCCAACTAGCGGGATATACAGATACGCAGTATTTT 15 TRBJ2-3 . TRBD2 TRBV7-8
CASSPDRGPIDTF TGTGCCAGCAGTCCGGACAGGGGTCCGATCGACACCTTC 13 TRBJ1-2 . TRBD1 TRBV2
CASRPTGRGYTF TGTGCCAGCAGACCGACAGGCAGAGGCTACACCTTC 12 TRBJ1-2 . . TRBV28
CASRSGQASYEQYF TGTGCCAGCCGGTCAGGACAGGCGTCCTACGAGCAGTACTTC 14 TRBJ2-7 . TRBD1 TRBV2
CASSFGGTQPQHF TGTGCCAGCAGCTTCGGCGGGACTCAGCCCCAGCATTTT 13 TRBJ1-5 . . TRBV7-9